This TCR beta chain was sequenced in a study of T cell responses to AZD1222 COVID-19 vaccine. After removal of 1 base from V and 4 bases from J, the junction contained 3 bases not matched to a gene. The CDR3 runs to 16 residues. Germline V CDR1 and CDR2: MNHEY, SMNVEV (reference sequence). The table came from immunoSEQ multiplex PCR; TCRdb's copy has only in-frame clones and leaves some out. The repertoire holds 30,000 to 35,000 clones, with approximately 78% as singletons. The sample here was peripheral blood, taken 28 days after the second AZD1222 dose. The source is an adult who received the AZD1222 COVID-19 vaccine. V gene TRBV27 combines with J gene TRBJ2-5, with 13 bases aligning to TRBD2. Here the CDR3 DNA reads TGTGCCAGCAGTTTATGGGGGACTAGCGGGGCAGAGACCCAGTACTTC. Its translation is CASSLWGTSGAETQYF.